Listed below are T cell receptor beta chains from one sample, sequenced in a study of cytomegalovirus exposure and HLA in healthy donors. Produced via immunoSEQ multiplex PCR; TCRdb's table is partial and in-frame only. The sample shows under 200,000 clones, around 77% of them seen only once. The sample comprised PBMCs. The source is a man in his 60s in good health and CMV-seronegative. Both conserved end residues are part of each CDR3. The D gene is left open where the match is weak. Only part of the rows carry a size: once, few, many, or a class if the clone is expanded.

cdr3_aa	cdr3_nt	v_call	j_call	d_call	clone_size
CASSLAPGTAYTF	TGCGCCAGCAGCTTGGCCCCAGGGACTGCCTACACCTTC	TRBV5-1	TRBJ1-2	.	.
CASSKVSGTENEKLFF	TGTGCCAGCAGCAAAGTCTCCGGGACAGAAAATGAAAAACTGTTTTTT	TRBV21-1	TRBJ1-4	.	.
CASSWTGTSYEQYF	TGTGCCAGCAGCTGGACAGGAACGTCCTACGAGCAGTACTTC	TRBV11-2	TRBJ2-7	TRBD1	.
CASSPRTGGSEAFF	TGTGCCAGTAGTCCGCGGACAGGGGGCTCTGAAGCTTTCTTT	TRBV19	TRBJ1-1	TRBD1	once
CASSPEGVGQGEKLFF	TGTGCCAGCAGCCCCGAGGGGGTGGGGCAGGGTGAAAAACTGTTTTTT	TRBV5-4	TRBJ1-4	.	.
CASSWTGGGFGAGTQYF	TGTGCCAGCAGTTGGACAGGGGGCGGATTTGGGGCAGGTACGCAGTATTTT	TRBV28	TRBJ2-3	TRBD1	.
CASTPSGTSGSYGLYNEQFF	TGTGCCAGCACCCCCTCCGGGACTAGCGGGTCCTACGGCCTCTACAATGAGCAGTTCTTC	TRBV4-2	TRBJ2-1	TRBD2	once
CASSVSGRALAYNEQFF	TGTGCCAGCAGCGTTAGCGGGAGGGCGTTGGCTTACAATGAGCAGTTCTTC	TRBV9	TRBJ2-1	TRBD2	.
CASSSRNTEAFF	TGTGCCAGTAGTAGCAGGAACACTGAAGCTTTCTTT	TRBV19	TRBJ1-1	.	.
CASRQGIVNTEAFF	TGTGCCAGCCGACAGGGCATCGTGAACACTGAAGCTTTCTTT	TRBV2	TRBJ1-1	TRBD1	.
CSVGLAVNTGELFF	TGCAGCGTTGGGCTAGCGGTGAACACCGGGGAGCTGTTTTTT	TRBV29-1	TRBJ2-2	TRBD2	.
CASSTTGQADYGYTF	TGCGCCAGCAGCACTACAGGGCAGGCGGACTATGGCTACACCTTC	TRBV5-1	TRBJ1-2	.	.
CASRVGLAGGSPNTGELFF	TGTGCCAGTAGAGTGGGACTAGCGGGAGGGAGCCCGAACACCGGGGAGCTGTTTTTT	TRBV19	TRBJ2-2	TRBD2	.
CASSFPPGDGANVLTF	TGTGCCAGCAGCTTTCCACCAGGGGACGGGGCCAACGTCCTGACTTTC	TRBV5-6	TRBJ2-6	.	.
CASSSQGTGSEQYF	TGTGCCAGCAGCTCGCAGGGGACAGGGTCCGAGCAGTACTTC	TRBV5-4	TRBJ2-7	TRBD1	.
CASSEGLAINNEQFF	TGTGCCAGCAGTGAAGGACTAGCGATCAACAATGAGCAGTTCTTC	TRBV2	TRBJ2-1	TRBD2	.
CATSRDLRETQYF	TGTGCCACCAGCAGAGATCTTCGAGAGACCCAGTACTTC	TRBV15	TRBJ2-5	.	.
CASSLDIYEKLFF	TGCGCCAGCAGCTTGGACATTTATGAAAAACTGTTTTTT	TRBV5-1	TRBJ1-4	.	.
CASSQGTGSSGNTIYF	TGCGCCAGCAGCCAAGGGACAGGGAGCTCTGGAAACACCATATATTTT	TRBV4-1	TRBJ1-3	TRBD1	.
CASSLSPQANMNTEAFF	TGCGCCAGCAGCTTATCGCCTCAGGCTAATATGAACACTGAAGCTTTCTTT	TRBV5-1	TRBJ1-1	.	.
CASSPEGGNTEAFF	TGTGCCAGCAGCCCGGAGGGTGGGAACACTGAAGCTTTCTTT	TRBV7-2	TRBJ1-1	.	.
CASSSGQGETQYF	TGTGCCAGCAGCTCCGGACAGGGGGAGACCCAGTACTTC	TRBV5-6	TRBJ2-5	TRBD1	.
CASTRDRGVDEQFF	TGTGCCAGCACCCGGGACAGGGGCGTCGATGAGCAGTTCTTC	TRBV2	TRBJ2-1	TRBD1	.
CASSGTAGNTIYF	TGTGCCAGCAGTGGAACAGCTGGAAACACCATATATTTT	TRBV2	TRBJ1-3	.	few